The clone carrying this TCR beta chain was seen a few times. Its cognate antigen is unknown. As every portion of the isolated RNA was reverse transcribed, the sequencing read expressed TCRB transcripts. There were around 3.5 million reads on average in the naive, central memory and regulatory T cell samples. Method: immunoSEQ multiplex PCR; TCRdb's copy keeps in-frame clones and lacks some. This sample carries 200,000 to 300,000 clones, 13% to 15% of them seen once, and the ten largest clones take about 0.027%. The data were taken from a study of beta chain features in type 1 diabetes. At the level of the study: Comparable age, gender and cell yields were observed in patients relative to healthy donors.

General study findings and limits: Fewer insertions but more deletions were seen at VDJ junctions in type 1 diabetes patients. All four CD4+ subsets from Type 1 diabetes patients carried moderately but significantly shorter TCRB CDR3s.

Germline CDR1 and CDR2: MNHNY and SVGAGI (reference sequence). The ends lost 9 bases at V and 0 bases at J; junction bases unmatched: 7. There are 14 residues in the CDR3. The sequence was obtained from a woman aged 40 to 50 in good health. The sequenced sample was naive CD4+ T cells from blood. The rearrangement links TRBV6-6 to TRBJ1-1, with 7 bases aligning to TRBD1. CDR3 coding DNA: TGTGCCAGTAAGGGGGCGGGGATGAACACTGAAGCTTTCTTT. It codes for CASKGAGMNTEAFF.